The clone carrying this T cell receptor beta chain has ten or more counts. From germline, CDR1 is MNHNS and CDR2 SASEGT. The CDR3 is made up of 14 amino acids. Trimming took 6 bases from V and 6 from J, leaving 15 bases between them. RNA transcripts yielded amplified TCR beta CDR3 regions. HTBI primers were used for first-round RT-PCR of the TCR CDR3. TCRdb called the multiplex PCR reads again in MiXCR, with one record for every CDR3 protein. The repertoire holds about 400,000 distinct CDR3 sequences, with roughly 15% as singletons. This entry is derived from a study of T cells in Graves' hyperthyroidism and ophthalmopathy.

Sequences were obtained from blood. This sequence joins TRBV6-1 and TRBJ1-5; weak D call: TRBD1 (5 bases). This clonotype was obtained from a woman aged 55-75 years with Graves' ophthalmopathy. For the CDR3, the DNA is TGTGCCAGCAGGGGGGTCGGGGGTTCTCAGCCCCAGCATTTT. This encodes CASRGVGGSQPQHF.